Below, 7 T cell receptor beta chains from the same sample are listed, as sequenced in a study of OX40 agonist ivuxolimab in advanced cancers. Method: immunoSEQ multiplex PCR; TCRdb's copy keeps in-frame clones and lacks some. The sample comprises around 9,700 clones, roughly 76% of which are singletons, and 33% rests with the top ten. The input for sequencing was CD4+ or CD8+ T cells sorted from blood, taken in a trial of the OX40 agonist ivuxolimab. These receptors were obtained from an adult with an advanced solid tumor such as melanoma, head and neck, liver or kidney cancer.

This clone is labeled hyperexpanded. The V gene is TRBV18, the J gene TRBJ2-7; TRBD1 agrees at 12 bases. The CDR3 covers 15 residues. Germline CDR1 is KGHSH and CDR2 is LQKENI. V gave up 3 bases and J gave up 7 bases; unmatched junction bases: 7. The CDR3 bases are TGTGCCAGCTCACCCTCGGGACAGGGGGCGGGAGAGCAGTACTTC. Residues: CASSPSGQGAGEQYF.

The chain uses TRBV5-4 and TRBJ1-2; TRBD1 aligns across 8 bases. The germline gives CDR1 SGHNT, CDR2 YYREEE (reference sequence). V shed 0 bases and J 1 base; nucleotides not matched to a gene: 2. The CDR3 runs 15 residues. The CDR3 DNA sequence: TGTGCCAGCAGCTTGGAGACAGGGGATAACTATGGCTACACCTTC. It codes for CASSLETGDNYGYTF. Full variable domain (outside the CDR3, taken from reference TRBV5-4 and TRBJ1-2): ETGVTQSPTHLIKTRGQQVTLRCSSQSGHNTVSWYQQALGQGPQFIFQYYREEENGRGNFPPRFSGLQFPNYSSELNVNALELDDSALYLCASSLETGDNYGYTFGSGTRLTVV.

The rearrangement joins TRBV7-9 to TRBJ2-1; 7 bases line up with TRBD2. V lost 5 bases and J lost 4; bases outside the gene matches: 8. This CDR3 region has 15 residues. Per germline, CDR1 SEHNR and CDR2 FQNEAQ (reference sequence). CDR3 DNA sequence: TGTGCCAGCAGCAGAGGGCTAGCGGAATACAATGAGCAGTTCTTC. Its protein is CASSRGLAEYNEQFF.

This clone was recorded once. The V gene is TRBV19, the J gene TRBJ2-7; TRBD1 matches at 8 bases. The CDR3 runs 12 residues. V lost 8 bases and J lost 6; bases outside the gene matches: 6. Germline V lookup: CDR1 LNHDA, CDR2 SQIVND (reference sequence). The chain's CDR3 is CASSDRAFEQYF. DNA of the CDR3: TGTGCCAGTTCGGACAGGGCTTTCGAGCAGTACTTC.

CDR3 loop: CASSLAQIRAYEQYF. In DNA, the CDR3 is TGTGCCAGCAGCTTGGCCCAGATTCGTGCCTACGAGCAGTACTTC. The rearrangement joins TRBV5-6 to TRBJ2-7; D gene uncertain. V lost 0 bases and J 2 bases, leaving 12 bases between the germline ends. CDR1 and CDR2 from the germline V gene are SGHDT and YYEEEE. The CDR3 runs 15 residues.

J is TRBJ2-7 and V is TRBV28, with D possibly matching TRBD1 (6 bases). Germline V gene lookup returns CDR1 MDHEN and CDR2 SYDVKM. The CDR3 length is 14 residues. Between the trimmed V and J ends, which lost 3 bases and 4 bases, there was a span of 13 bases. The CDR3 nucleotides are TGTGCCAGCAGTTTGGACATCAGGGGATACGAGCAGTACTTC. Amino acids: CASSLDIRGYEQYF.

Notes on this clone: One end of the junction does not line up with germline, which may come from a read error. The chain joins TRBV7-9 to TRBJ2-7; 12 bases fit TRBD2. The CDR3 is made up of 17 amino acids. Germline CDR1 is SEHNR and CDR2 is FQNEAQ (reference sequence). CDR3 amino acids: CASRFWPSTSGSYEQYF. CDR3 in DNA: TGTGCCAGCCGCTTTTGGCCTTCGACTAGCGGGAGCTACGAGCAGTACTTC. The whole variable domain, filled in from reference TRBV7-9 and TRBJ2-7, reads DTGVSQNPRHKITKRGQNVTFRCDPISEHNRLYWYRQTLGQGPEFLTYFQNEAQLEKSRLLSDRFSAERPKGSFSTLEIQRTEQGDSAMYLCASRFWPSTSGSYEQYFGPGTRLTVT.